The 30 T cell receptor beta chains given below trace back to one sample, sequenced in a study of spatial heterogeneity in lung cancer. The time point was: blood at routine non-recurrence follow-up after resection. Material for sequencing was whole RNA from tumor, nontumor lung or frozen PBMC, left unsorted. TCRdb reprocessed the 5' RACE reads with MiXCR, giving one entry per CDR3 protein. The sample contains roughly 120,000 distinct CDR3 sequences, 12% of which appear only once. The sequenced sample was PBMCs, obtained at follow-up. Receptors were obtained from a male donor with early-stage non-small cell lung cancer.

The rearrangement uses TRBV2 and TRBJ2-3, with unresolved D. CDR3 length equals 11 residues. Germline CDR1 and CDR2: SNHLY and FYNNEI. V was shortened by 7 bases and J by 1 base, with 3 bases between the two germline ends. The CDR3, as DNA: TGTGCCAGCAAGCGCACAGATACGCAGTATTTT. This sequence encodes CASKRTDTQYF.

The chain employs TRBV28 and TRBJ1-2; 9 bases align to TRBD1. The CDR3 length is 14 residues. Germline V gene data show CDR1 as MDHEN and CDR2 as SYDVKM. The ends lost 7 bases at V and 7 bases at J; junction bases unmatched: 10. Written as DNA, the CDR3 is TGTGCCAGCAAGGTGGGACAGGGCTTTTCTGGCTACACCTTC. As protein: CASKVGQGFSGYTF.

This chain joins TRBV11-2 and TRBJ2-7; D ambiguous. V was pared by 8 bases and J by 3 bases, with 11 bases between. The germline CDR1 and CDR2 sequences are SGHAT and FQNNGV. The CDR3 loop spans 12 amino acids. CDR3: CASGETFYEQYF. CDR3 nucleotide sequence: TGTGCCAGCGGAGAGACATTCTACGAGCAGTACTTC.

This clonotype was counted only a few times. V gene TRBV28 combines with J gene TRBJ2-7, with 7 bases matching TRBD1. This CDR3 contains 15 residues. J lost 5 bases, V lost 6 bases, and 13 bases had no gene match. CDR1 and CDR2 from the germline V gene are MDHEN and SYDVKM. CDR3 amino acids: CASSSGAGGLNEQYF. DNA of the CDR3: TGTGCCAGCAGCTCCGGGGCAGGGGGTCTAAACGAGCAGTACTTC.

This clonotype was counted only a few times. The chain combines TRBV4-2 with TRBJ1-1; 9 bases fit TRBD1. The CDR3 totals 12 residues. Trimming at V came to 3 bases and at J to 8 bases, leaving 1 base not matched to a gene. Germline lookup yields CDR1 LGHNA and CDR2 YNFKEQ. The CDR3 region is CASSHDRGEAFF. The CDR3, as DNA: TGTGCCAGCAGCCATGACAGGGGGGAAGCTTTCTTT.

This clonotype was recorded at least ten times. Here the CDR3 DNA reads TGTGCCAGCAGCCAAGGAACAGGGCTGTCCTACGAGCAGTACTTC. This sequence encodes CASSQGTGLSYEQYF. The rearrangement joins TRBV4-2 to TRBJ2-7, with D possibly matching TRBD1 (6 bases). The CDR3 length is 15 residues. Germline V gene lookup returns CDR1 LGHNA and CDR2 YNFKEQ. Between the trimmed V and J ends, which lost 1 base and 1 base, there was a span of 11 bases.

This clonotype has only a few counts. V and J are TRBV30 and TRBJ1-3; tentative D call: TRBD1 (5 bases). There are 13 residues in the CDR3. Germline V CDR1 and CDR2: GTSNPN, SVGIG (reference sequence). The germline V and J ends were trimmed by 1 base and 2 bases, with 6 bases remaining between them. CDR3 region: CAWSAGPGNTIYF. For the CDR3, the DNA is TGTGCCTGGAGTGCAGGGCCTGGAAACACCATATATTTT.

This clonotype was seen a handful of times. The chain carries TRBV6-2 or TRBV6-3 and TRBJ1-5, with D perhaps TRBD1 (5 bases). Trimming removed 6 bases from V and 11 bases from J, with 17 bases in between. This CDR3 region has 13 residues. Germline values: CDR1 MNHEY, CDR2 SVGEGT. The CDR3 is CASSPGTYSAQHF. CDR3 nucleotides: TGTGCCAGCAGCCCCGGGACGTATTCGGCCCAGCATTTT.

V is TRBV5-1 and J is TRBJ1-1, with 7 bases that match TRBD1. Germline V gene lookup returns CDR1 SGHRS and CDR2 YFSETQ. J was trimmed by 1 base and V by 0 bases; bases with no gene match: 3. This CDR3 spans 15 amino acids. The CDR3 bases are TGCGCCAGCAGCTTGGGGGGACAGCAGAACACTGAAGCTTTCTTT. Its translation is CASSLGGQQNTEAFF.

This clonotype was seen only a few times. The rearrangement links TRBV5-6 to TRBJ1-3, with TRBD1 identical over 8 bases. The CDR3 loop spans 19 amino acids. CDR1 SGHDT and CDR2 YYEEEE come from the germline V gene. V was pared by 1 base and J by 0 bases, with 12 bases of the junction left unmatched. CDR3 nucleotides: TGTGCCAGCAGCTTGTCCGACAGGGGACTCCCCCTCTCTGGAAACACCATATATTTT. Its translation: CASSLSDRGLPLSGNTIYF.

The genes are TRBV5-8 and TRBJ2-3; D is uncertain. Trimming removed 4 bases at V and 0 bases at J, with 15 bases between. Germline-derived CDR1 and CDR2 are SGHTS and YDEGEE. CDR3 length: 16 amino acids. CDR3 amino acids: CASSPRRASSTDTQYF. The CDR3 nucleotides are TGTGCCAGCAGCCCGCGTCGAGCGTCGAGCACAGATACGCAGTATTTT.

This clonotype was observed a handful of times. V usage is TRBV27 and J usage is TRBJ1-1, with D perhaps matching TRBD1 (5 bases). Trimming removed 7 bases from V and 0 bases from J, with 9 bases in between. The V gene's germline CDR1 is MNHEY and CDR2 SMNVEV (reference sequence). The length of the CDR3 is 13 residues. CDR3 bases: TGTGCCAGCATGACAGTCATGAACACTGAAGCTTTCTTT. Translating gives CASMTVMNTEAFF.

This clonotype was seen just once. The chain is built from TRBV5-4 and TRBJ2-5, with TRBD2 identical over 7 bases. Germline CDR1 SGHNT, CDR2 YYREEE (reference sequence). The CDR3 has 14 residues. The CDR3 protein is CATKRGSPQETQYF. Here the CDR3 DNA reads TGTGCGACGAAGCGGGGTTCCCCACAAGAGACCCAGTACTTC.

The chain uses TRBV6-6 and TRBJ2-5; no reliable D call. CDR1 is MNHNY and CDR2 is SVGAGI in the germline V gene (reference sequence). This CDR3 has 12 amino acids. The V and J ends lost 3 bases and 5 bases respectively, with 7 bases between them. The CDR3 loop is CASSYIHETQYF. DNA of the CDR3: TGTGCCAGCAGTTATATCCATGAGACCCAGTACTTC.

This clonotype came up a few times. The rearrangement links TRBV29-1 to TRBJ2-7, with 8 bases fitting TRBD2. Germline assignment: CDR1 SQVTM and CDR2 ANQGSEA. The CDR3 is made up of 13 amino acids. V shed 1 base and J 12 bases; nucleotides not matched to a gene: 11. As DNA, the CDR3 is TGCAGCGTTGAAGTGATTAGCGGGACCCCCCTGTACTTC. It specifies CSVEVISGTPLYF.

This chain links TRBV7-3 with TRBJ2-3; D is perhaps TRBD1 (6 bases). The germline V and J ends were trimmed by 3 bases and 1 base, with 14 bases remaining between them. The CDR3 extends over 16 amino acids. CDR1 is SGHTA and CDR2 is FQGTGA in the germline V gene. The CDR3 spells CASSFDLGAGTDTQYF. CDR3 sequence (DNA): TGTGCCAGCAGCTTCGATTTGGGGGCGGGCACAGATACGCAGTATTTT.

The chain couples TRBV19 to TRBJ2-3; no clear D gene. The CDR3 runs to 16 residues. Germline V gene lookup returns CDR1 LNHDA and CDR2 SQIVND (reference sequence). The V gene lost 3 bases and the J gene lost 2 bases, with 15 bases spanning the gap. The DNA for the CDR3 is TGTGCCAGTAGTATGTCATCTACAATCGCCACAGATACGCAGTATTTT. It is translated as CASSMSSTIATDTQYF.

The chain combines TRBV6-5 with TRBJ1-2; D possibly corresponds to TRBD1 (6 bases). The CDR3 is 14 residues long. Germline CDR1 reads MNHEY; CDR2 reads SVGAGI. The germline V and J ends were trimmed by 2 bases and 6 bases, with 13 bases remaining between them. CDR3 nucleotide sequence: TGTGCCAGCAGTTACCATTCAGGGGAGCATGGCTACACCTTC. Protein product: CASSYHSGEHGYTF.

The chain is built from TRBV7-2 and TRBJ2-2; D may be TRBD2 (6 bases). The CDR3 has 14 amino acids. Trimming removed 2 bases from V and 5 bases from J, with 9 bases in between. From germline, CDR1 is SGHTA and CDR2 FQGNSA. The CDR3 DNA reads TGTGCCAGCAGCTTACCCGGGGGAACCGGGGAGCTGTTTTTT. Translating gives CASSLPGGTGELFF. The whole variable domain, remainder taken from reference TRBV7-2 and TRBJ2-2, is GAGVSQSPSNKVTEKGKDVELRCDPISGHTALYWYRQSLGQGLEFLIYFQGNSAPDKSGLPSDRFSAERTGGSVSTLTIQRTQQEDSAVYLCASSLPGGTGELFFGEGSRLTVL.

This clonotype has at least ten counts. This rearrangement joins TRBV28 to TRBJ2-7; D remains ambiguous. V was shortened by 8 bases and J by 0 bases, with 14 bases between the two germline ends. Germline-derived CDR1 and CDR2 are MDHEN and SYDVKM. The CDR3 loop spans 14 amino acids. The CDR3 reads CASQTTFRSYEQYF. The CDR3 region has the DNA TGTGCCAGCCAGACGACGTTTCGCTCCTACGAGCAGTACTTC.

The rearrangement joins TRBV28 to TRBJ1-2, with TRBD1 matching over 8 bases. CDR1 and CDR2 from the germline V gene are MDHEN and SYDVKM. V lost 4 bases and J lost 4; bases outside the gene matches: 5. The CDR3 has 14 residues. CDR3 sequence reads: CASSSSTGVYGYTF. The CDR3 bases are TGTGCCAGCAGTTCCTCGACAGGGGTCTATGGCTACACCTTC.

The CDR3 nucleotides are TGTGCCAGCAGCTTAGACAGGGGGACCAATCAGCCCCAGCATTTT. Encoded protein: CASSLDRGTNQPQHF. This chain links TRBV7-9 with TRBJ1-5, with 8 nucleotides matching TRBD1. Unmatched junction bases numbered 2, after V lost 1 base and J lost 3 bases. This CDR3 has 15 residues. Germline CDR1 SEHNR, CDR2 FQNEAQ (reference sequence).

This clonotype was seen at least ten times. The rearrangement uses TRBV6-6 and TRBJ2-7, with D maybe TRBD1 (6 bases). Germline-derived CDR1 and CDR2 are MNHNY and SVGAGI (reference sequence). V shed 9 bases and J shed 2 bases, with 14 bases lying between them. The CDR3 loop spans 13 amino acids. CDR3 sequence (DNA): TGTGCCAGTCAGATCCAGGGGACCTACGAGCAGTACTTC. As protein: CASQIQGTYEQYF.

This clonotype was observed a handful of times. The rearrangement joins TRBV5-5 to TRBJ1-6; D is unresolved. The CDR3 consists of 15 residues. Germline V CDR1 and CDR2: SGHKS, YYEKEE (reference sequence). Deletions cut 6 bases from V and 5 bases from J, with 15 bases between. In DNA form, the CDR3 reads TGTGCCAGCAACATACAGCCAACCGATAATTCACCCCTCCACTTT. Residues: CASNIQPTDNSPLHF.

In its sample, this clonotype was seen a few times. The chain recombines TRBV7-8 with TRBJ2-2, with TRBD2 matching over 9 bases. Germline V gene lookup returns CDR1 SGHVS and CDR2 FQNEAQ. The CDR3 is 16 amino acids. J gave up 8 bases and V 5 bases, and 12 bases lay outside the gene matches. The DNA for the CDR3 is TGTGCCAGCAGCCCAAAGCGGCTAGCGGGGTCGGGGGAGCTGTTTTTT. This gives the protein CASSPKRLAGSGELFF.

This clonotype was seen only a few times. The rearrangement uses TRBV20-1 and TRBJ2-3, with D perhaps TRBD1 or TRBD2 (6 bases each). Germline values: CDR1 DFQATT, CDR2 SNEGSKA (reference sequence). The CDR3 has 13 amino acids. Trimming stripped 5 bases from V and 3 bases from J, with 12 bases between. The CDR3 nucleotides read TGCAGTGCTCGGGGGCTAGGAACAGATACGCAGTATTTT. Its protein is CSARGLGTDTQYF.

For this clonotype: A much larger clone differs from this one at a single base, so this may be a read error. V is TRBV7-3 and J is TRBJ2-5; 7 bases are a match to TRBD2. Germline loops: CDR1 SGHTA, CDR2 FQGTGA. The CDR3 is made up of 16 amino acids. Trimming at V came to 5 bases and at J to 2 bases, leaving 11 bases not matched to a gene. This chain's CDR3 is CASSLQPGLTQETQYF. The CDR3, as DNA: TGTGCCAGCAGCCTACAACCGGGACTAACTCAAGAGACCCAGTACTTC.

This clonotype appeared many times. This chain links TRBV3-1 with TRBJ1-6; D gene unclear. V shed 8 bases and J shed 5 bases, with 13 bases lying between them. The germline V gene encodes CDR1 LGHDT and CDR2 YNNKEL (reference sequence). There are 14 residues in the CDR3. This CDR3 reads CASRNPVDNSPLHF. The CDR3, as DNA: TGTGCCAGCCGAAATCCGGTCGATAATTCACCCCTCCACTTT.

The chain carries TRBV6-6 and TRBJ2-7; unclear D gene. Germline V CDR1 and CDR2: MNHNY, SVGAGI (reference sequence). The CDR3 sequence is 14 residues long. V lost 5 bases and J lost 1, with 12 bases in between. CDR3 sequence (DNA): TGTGCCAGCAGTGAGACAAGACAATCCTACGAGCAGTACTTC. It yields the protein CASSETRQSYEQYF.

The J gene is TRBJ1-6, the V gene TRBV27, with D tentatively TRBD1 (6 bases). This CDR3 has 16 amino acids. Trimming stripped 7 bases from V and 2 bases from J, with 15 bases between. Germline CDR1 and CDR2: MNHEY and SMNVEV (reference sequence). CDR3 residues: CASKGGASPYNSPLHF. The CDR3 bases are TGTGCCAGCAAAGGGGGTGCAAGCCCCTATAATTCACCCCTCCACTTT.